This TCR beta chain was retrieved from a study of blood T cell repertoires in COVID-19. Study at large: The samples span acute and convalescent COVID-19 from the United States, Italy and Spain. The analysed material was cDNA or gDNA that came from T cells, B-cell-depleted T cells, or PBMCs.

The CDR3 is made up of 15 amino acids. Germline CDR1 is MNHEY and CDR2 is SVGAGI. With 5 bases clipped from V and 4 bases from J, the junction kept 10 bases outside the gene matches. Authors' methods: Researchers report that nucleated cell counts were estimated from reference gene primer amplification. Only in-frame clones appear in the TCRdb table, and some are missing; sequencing was by immunoSEQ multiplex PCR. V and J calls and clone size are those listed in that table; D and trimming were worked out from the DNA. The sample includes 130,000 or so clones, around 86% of them seen just once. Specimen: peripheral blood. The receptor comes from a woman between 50 and 59 years old who had recovered from COVID-19. The chain has TRBV6-5 and TRBJ2-7, with 8 bases matching TRBD2. CDR3 region: CASSIAGTSSYEQYF. CDR3 coding DNA: TGTGCCAGCAGTATAGCGGGGACCTCGTCGTACGAGCAGTACTTC.